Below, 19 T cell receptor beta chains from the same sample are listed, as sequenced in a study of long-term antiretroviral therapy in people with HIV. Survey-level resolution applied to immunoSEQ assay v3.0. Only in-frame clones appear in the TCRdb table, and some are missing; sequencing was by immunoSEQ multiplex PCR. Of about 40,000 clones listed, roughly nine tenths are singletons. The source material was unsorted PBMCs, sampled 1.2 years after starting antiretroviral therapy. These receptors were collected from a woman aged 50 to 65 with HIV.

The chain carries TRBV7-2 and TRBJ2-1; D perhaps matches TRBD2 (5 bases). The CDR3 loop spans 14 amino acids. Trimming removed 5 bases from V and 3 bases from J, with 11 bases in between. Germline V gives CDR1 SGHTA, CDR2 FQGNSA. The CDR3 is CASSKGGLYNEQFF. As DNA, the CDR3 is TGTGCCAGCAGCAAAGGAGGACTCTACAATGAGCAGTTCTTC. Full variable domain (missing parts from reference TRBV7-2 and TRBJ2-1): GAGVSQSPSNKVTEKGKDVELRCDPISGHTALYWYRQSLGQGLEFLIYFQGNSAPDKSGLPSDRFSAERTGGSVSTLTIQRTQQEDSAVYLCASSKGGLYNEQFFGPGTRLTVL.

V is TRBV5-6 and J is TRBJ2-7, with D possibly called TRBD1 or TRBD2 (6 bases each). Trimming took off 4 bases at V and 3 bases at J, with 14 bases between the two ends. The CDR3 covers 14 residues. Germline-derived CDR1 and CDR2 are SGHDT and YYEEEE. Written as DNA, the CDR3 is TGTGCCAGCAGCCCCCCGGGGGCCTTCTACGAGCAGTACTTC. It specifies CASSPPGAFYEQYF.

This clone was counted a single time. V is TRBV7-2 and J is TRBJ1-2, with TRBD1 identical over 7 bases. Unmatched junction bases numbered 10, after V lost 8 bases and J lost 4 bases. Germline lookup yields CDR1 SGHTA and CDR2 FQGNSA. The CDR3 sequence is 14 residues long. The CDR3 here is CASSKTGRAYGYTF. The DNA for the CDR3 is TGTGCCAGCTCTAAGACAGGGAGGGCCTATGGCTACACCTTC.

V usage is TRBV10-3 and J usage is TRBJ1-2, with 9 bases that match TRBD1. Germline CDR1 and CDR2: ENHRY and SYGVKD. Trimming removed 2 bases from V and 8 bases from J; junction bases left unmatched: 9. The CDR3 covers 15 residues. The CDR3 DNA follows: TGTGCCATCAGTGAGCGGACAGGGGAGAGGGGCGGCTACACCTTC. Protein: CAISERTGERGGYTF.

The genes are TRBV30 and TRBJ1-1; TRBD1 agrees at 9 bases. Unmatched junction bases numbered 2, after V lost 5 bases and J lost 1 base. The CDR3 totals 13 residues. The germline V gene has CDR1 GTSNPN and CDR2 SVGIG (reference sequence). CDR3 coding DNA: TGTGCCTGGGGACAGGGGAAGAACACTGAAGCTTTCTTT. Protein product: CAWGQGKNTEAFF.

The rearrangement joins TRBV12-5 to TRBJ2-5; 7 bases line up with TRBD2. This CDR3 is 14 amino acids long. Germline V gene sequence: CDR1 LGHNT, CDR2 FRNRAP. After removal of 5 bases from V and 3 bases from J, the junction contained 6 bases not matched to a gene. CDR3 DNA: TGTGCTAGTGGTCGATATGCGGGGGAAGAGACCCAGTACTTC. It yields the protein CASGRYAGEETQYF.

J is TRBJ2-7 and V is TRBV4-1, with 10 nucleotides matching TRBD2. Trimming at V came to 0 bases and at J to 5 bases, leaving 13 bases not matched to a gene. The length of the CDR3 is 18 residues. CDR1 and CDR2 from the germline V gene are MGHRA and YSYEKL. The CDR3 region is CASSQDKMLAGAQHEQYF. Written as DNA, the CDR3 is TGCGCCAGCAGCCAAGACAAGATGCTAGCGGGGGCCCAGCACGAGCAGTACTTC.

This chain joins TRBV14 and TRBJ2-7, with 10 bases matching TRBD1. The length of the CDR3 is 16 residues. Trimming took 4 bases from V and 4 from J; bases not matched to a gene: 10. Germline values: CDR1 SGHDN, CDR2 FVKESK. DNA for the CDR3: TGTGCCAGCAGCCCAAGAGGACAGGGGGAGATGTACGAGCAGTACTTC. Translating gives CASSPRGQGEMYEQYF.

CDR3 loop: CSVGFGTGGQETQYF. DNA of the CDR3: TGCAGCGTTGGATTCGGGACGGGGGGCCAAGAGACCCAGTACTTC. The J gene is TRBJ2-5, the V gene TRBV29-1; 7 nucleotides match TRBD2. The CDR3 is made up of 15 amino acids. In germline, CDR1 is SQVTM, CDR2 ANQGSEA. Trimming cost V 4 bases and J 1 base; bases outside gene matches: 9.

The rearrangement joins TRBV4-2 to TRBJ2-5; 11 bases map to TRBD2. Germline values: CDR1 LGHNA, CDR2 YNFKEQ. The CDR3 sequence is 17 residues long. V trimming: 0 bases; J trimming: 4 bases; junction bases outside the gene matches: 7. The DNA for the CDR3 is TGTGCCAGCAGCCAAGATGAGGGTAGCGGGGGGGCAGAGACCCAGTACTTC. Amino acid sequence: CASSQDEGSGGAETQYF.

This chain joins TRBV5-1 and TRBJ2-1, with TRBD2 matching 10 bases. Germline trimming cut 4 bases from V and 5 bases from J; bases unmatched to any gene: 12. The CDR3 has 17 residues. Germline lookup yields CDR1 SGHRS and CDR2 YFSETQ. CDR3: CASSPDYSGGSDNEQFF. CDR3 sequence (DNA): TGCGCCAGCAGCCCCGATTATAGCGGGGGGTCTGACAATGAGCAGTTCTTC.

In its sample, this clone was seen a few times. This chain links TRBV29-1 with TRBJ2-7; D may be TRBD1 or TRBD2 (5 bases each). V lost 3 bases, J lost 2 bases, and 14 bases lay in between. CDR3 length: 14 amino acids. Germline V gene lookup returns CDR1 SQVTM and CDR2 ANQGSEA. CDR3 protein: CSVEGPGKAYEQYF. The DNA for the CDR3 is TGCAGCGTTGAGGGACCCGGGAAAGCCTACGAGCAGTACTTC.

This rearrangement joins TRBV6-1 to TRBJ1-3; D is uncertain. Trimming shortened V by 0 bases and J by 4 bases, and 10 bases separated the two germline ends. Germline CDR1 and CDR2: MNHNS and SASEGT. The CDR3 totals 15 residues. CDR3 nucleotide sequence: TGTGCCAGCAGTGAAGCGAGCAGAGCCGGAAACACCATATATTTT. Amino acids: CASSEASRAGNTIYF.

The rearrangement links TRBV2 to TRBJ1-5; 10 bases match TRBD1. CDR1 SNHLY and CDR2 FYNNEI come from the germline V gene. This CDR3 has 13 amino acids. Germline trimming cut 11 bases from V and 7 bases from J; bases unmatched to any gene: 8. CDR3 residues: CAGGTGAGQPQHF. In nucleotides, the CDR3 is TGTGCCGGTGGGACAGGGGCGGGCCAGCCCCAGCATTTT.

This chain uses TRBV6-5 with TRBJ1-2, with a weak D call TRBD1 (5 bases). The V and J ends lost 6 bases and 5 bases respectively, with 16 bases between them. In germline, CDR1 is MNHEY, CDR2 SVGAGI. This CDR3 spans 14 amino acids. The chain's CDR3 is CASRTTGHGYGYTF. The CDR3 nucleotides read TGTGCCAGCAGGACAACTGGACACGGGTATGGCTACACCTTC.

The CDR3 is CASSSGVGGYTF. The CDR3 DNA is TGTGCCAGCAGTTCTGGGGTCGGGGGCTACACCTTC. The chain joins TRBV6-5 to TRBJ1-2; no clear D gene. V was shortened by 4 bases and J by 8 bases, with 11 bases between the two germline ends. Germline lookup yields CDR1 MNHEY and CDR2 SVGAGI. This CDR3 spans 12 amino acids.

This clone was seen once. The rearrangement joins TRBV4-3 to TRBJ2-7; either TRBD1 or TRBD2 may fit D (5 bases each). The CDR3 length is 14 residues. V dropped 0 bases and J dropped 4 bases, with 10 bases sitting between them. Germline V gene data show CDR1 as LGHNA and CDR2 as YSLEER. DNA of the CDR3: TGCGCCAGCAGCCAAGATAGGGGACCATACGAGCAGTACTTC. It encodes CASSQDRGPYEQYF.

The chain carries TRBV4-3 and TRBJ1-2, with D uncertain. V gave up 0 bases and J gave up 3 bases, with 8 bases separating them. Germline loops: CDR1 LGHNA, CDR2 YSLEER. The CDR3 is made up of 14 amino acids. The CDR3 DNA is TGCGCCAGCAGCCAAGAGGTTGAGGACTATGGCTACACCTTC. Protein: CASSQEVEDYGYTF.

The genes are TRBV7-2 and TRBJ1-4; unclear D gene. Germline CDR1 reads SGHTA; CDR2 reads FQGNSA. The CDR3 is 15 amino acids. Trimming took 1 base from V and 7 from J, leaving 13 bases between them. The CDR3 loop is CASSLGPAMGEKLFF. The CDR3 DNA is TGTGCCAGCAGCTTAGGGCCCGCGATGGGTGAAAAACTGTTTTTT. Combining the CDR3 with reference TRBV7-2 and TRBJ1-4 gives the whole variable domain GAGVSQSPSNKVTEKGKDVELRCDPISGHTALYWYRQSLGQGLEFLIYFQGNSAPDKSGLPSDRFSAERTGGSVSTLTIQRTQQEDSAVYLCASSLGPAMGEKLFFGSGTQLSVL.